This T cell receptor beta chain appears in the sequencing data of a study of long-term antiretroviral therapy in people with HIV. The authors ran the immunoSEQ assay, v3.0, at survey level. Clones were read by immunoSEQ multiplex PCR, and TCRdb kept only the in-frame ones, dropping some. This repertoire shows fewer than 25,000 clones, around 87% found once; its top ten account for around 3%. For this clone: The target antigen is unknown.

Whole-study results and caveats: Blood dates from about 2003 to 2017, possibly under older ART regimens. CDR3 lengths in HIV samples spanned a narrower range than controls. The data indicate that diversity increased after ART but remained below transplant donor controls.

Donors needed at least one pre-ART PBMC sample plus at least two post-ART samples. The CDR3 covers 12 residues. Germline-derived CDR1 and CDR2 are SEHNR and FQNEAQ (reference sequence). Trimming removed 3 bases from V and 5 bases from J, with 8 bases in between. V is TRBV7-9 and J is TRBJ2-7; D is uncertain. This sequence was found in a woman between 45 and 60 years old with HIV. The starting material was unsorted PBMCs, obtained about 2.7 years after starting antiretroviral therapy. The CDR3 loop reads CASSFDGNEQYF. CDR3 nucleotides: TGTGCCAGCAGCTTCGATGGTAACGAGCAGTACTTC. Full variable domain (missing parts from reference TRBV7-9 and TRBJ2-7): DTGVSQNPRHKITKRGQNVTFRCDPISEHNRLYWYRQTLGQGPEFLTYFQNEAQLEKSRLLSDRFSAERPKGSFSTLEIQRTEQGDSAMYLCASSFDGNEQYFGPGTRLTVT.